Listed below are T cell receptor beta chains from one sample, sequenced in a study of OX40 agonist ivuxolimab in advanced cancers. Sequenced by immunoSEQ multiplex PCR; TCRdb stores in-frame clones only, minus some. The data hold roughly 60,000 clones, with 91% observed a single time. This material consisted of CD4+ or CD8+ T cells sorted from blood, taken in a trial of the OX40 agonist ivuxolimab. All receptors derive from an adult with an advanced solid tumor such as melanoma, head and neck, liver or kidney cancer. CDR3s include the opening cysteine and the closing phenylalanine or tryptophan. The D gene is left open where the match is weak. The size field is filled for only some rows; it gives once, few, many or a size class.

J gene: TRBJ2-2; V gene: TRBV30; D gene: NA; clone size: NA; CDR3 protein: CAWSVGFTEELFF; CDR3 DNA: TGTGCCTGGAGTGTAGGGTTCACCGAGGAGCTGTTTTTT
J gene: TRBJ2-2; V gene: TRBV6-6; D gene: TRBD2; clone size: NA; CDR3 protein: CASSSGTRSNTGELFF; CDR3 DNA: TGTGCCAGCAGTAGCGGGACCCGTTCGAACACCGGGGAGCTGTTTTTT
J gene: TRBJ1-2; V gene: TRBV18; D gene: NA; clone size: NA; CDR3 protein: CASSPPNYGYTF; CDR3 DNA: TGTGCCAGCTCACCACCCAACTATGGCTACACCTTC
J gene: TRBJ2-7; V gene: TRBV28; D gene: TRBD1; clone size: NA; CDR3 protein: CASSFSDRDEQYF; CDR3 DNA: TGTGCCAGCAGTTTCTCTGACAGGGACGAGCAGTACTTC
J gene: TRBJ2-7; V gene: TRBV6-5; D gene: NA; clone size: NA; CDR3 protein: CASSYGRGGFYEQYF; CDR3 DNA: TGTGCCAGCAGTTACGGCAGGGGAGGCTTCTACGAGCAGTACTTC
J gene: TRBJ2-5; V gene: TRBV11-2; D gene: NA; clone size: NA; CDR3 protein: CASSLVETRVGQETQYF; CDR3 DNA: TGTGCCAGCAGCTTAGTTGAGACTAGGGTCGGCCAAGAGACCCAGTACTTC
J gene: TRBJ2-7; V gene: TRBV27; D gene: NA; clone size: once; CDR3 protein: CATKAGPHEQYF; CDR3 DNA: TGTGCCACCAAGGCAGGGCCCCACGAGCAGTACTTC
J gene: TRBJ1-1; V gene: TRBV7-2; D gene: NA; clone size: NA; CDR3 protein: CASSLLGNILDTEAFF; CDR3 DNA: TGTGCCAGCAGCTTACTAGGGAATATATTGGACACTGAAGCTTTCTTT
J gene: TRBJ2-7; V gene: TRBV28; D gene: NA; clone size: NA; CDR3 protein: CASSSGSYEQYF; CDR3 DNA: TGTGCCAGCAGTTCCGGGTCTTACGAGCAGTACTTC
J gene: TRBJ2-7; V gene: TRBV27; D gene: NA; clone size: NA; CDR3 protein: CASSPPGVTMREQYF; CDR3 DNA: TGTGCCAGCAGCCCCCCCGGGGTTACGATGAGGGAGCAGTACTTC
J gene: TRBJ2-2; V gene: TRBV6-1; D gene: TRBD1; clone size: once; CDR3 protein: CASSETGGWYTGELFF; CDR3 DNA: TGTGCCAGCAGTGAGACAGGGGGCTGGTACACCGGGGAGCTGTTTTTT
J gene: TRBJ2-5; V gene: TRBV4-1; D gene: TRBD1; clone size: NA; CDR3 protein: CASSQVSGQGPERTQYF; CDR3 DNA: TGCGCCAGCAGCCAAGTCTCCGGACAGGGGCCCGAAAGGACCCAGTACTTC
J gene: TRBJ2-7; V gene: TRBV7-2; D gene: TRBD2; clone size: once; CDR3 protein: CASRRGEGLAGSYEQYF; CDR3 DNA: TGTGCCAGCAGGAGGGGTGAGGGACTAGCGGGTTCTTACGAGCAGTACTTC
J gene: TRBJ2-2; V gene: TRBV5-1; D gene: NA; clone size: NA; CDR3 protein: CASSLGLLEGELFF; CDR3 DNA: TGCGCCAGCAGCTTGGGACTTTTGGAGGGGGAGCTGTTTTTT
J gene: TRBJ1-4; V gene: TRBV11-2; D gene: NA; clone size: NA; CDR3 protein: CASSQVPNEKLFF; CDR3 DNA: TGTGCCAGCAGCCAAGTCCCTAATGAAAAACTGTTTTTT
J gene: TRBJ1-2; V gene: TRBV5-5; D gene: TRBD1; clone size: once; CDR3 protein: CASSLGDRGDGYTF; CDR3 DNA: TGTGCCAGCAGCTTGGGTGACAGGGGAGATGGCTACACCTTC
J gene: TRBJ2-3; V gene: TRBV11-2; D gene: TRBD2; clone size: NA; CDR3 protein: CASSFLAGALGDTQYF; CDR3 DNA: TGTGCCAGCAGCTTCTTAGCGGGAGCCCTGGGAGATACGCAGTATTTT
J gene: TRBJ2-5; V gene: TRBV19; D gene: TRBD2; clone size: NA; CDR3 protein: CASSPWGGKETQYF; CDR3 DNA: TGTGCCAGTAGTCCCTGGGGGGGGAAAGAGACCCAGTACTTC
J gene: TRBJ1-5; V gene: TRBV10-3; D gene: NA; clone size: NA; CDR3 protein: CATATGQRNQPQHF; CDR3 DNA: TGTGCCACCGCGACAGGTCAGCGCAATCAGCCCCAGCATTTT
J gene: TRBJ2-7; V gene: TRBV11-2; D gene: TRBD2; clone size: NA; CDR3 protein: CASSLLGGYWQNSYEQYF; CDR3 DNA: TGTGCCAGCAGCCTCCTGGGGGGGTATTGGCAGAACTCCTACGAGCAGTACTTC
J gene: TRBJ1-4; V gene: TRBV6-5; D gene: NA; clone size: NA; CDR3 protein: CASSYSLTRHWEKLFF; CDR3 DNA: TGTGCCAGCAGTTACTCCCTCACTCGTCACTGGGAAAAACTGTTTTTT
J gene: TRBJ1-1; V gene: TRBV5-6; D gene: NA; clone size: NA; CDR3 protein: CASSLVNGEAFF; CDR3 DNA: TGTGCCAGCAGCTTGGTCAATGGGGAAGCTTTCTTT
J gene: TRBJ1-4; V gene: TRBV19; D gene: NA; clone size: once; CDR3 protein: CASIGGTPTNGNEKLFF; CDR3 DNA: TGTGCCAGTATCGGCGGGACACCCACTAACGGTAATGAAAAACTGTTTTTT
J gene: TRBJ2-1; V gene: TRBV28; D gene: TRBD2; clone size: NA; CDR3 protein: CASSQTSGRVDEQFF; CDR3 DNA: TGTGCCAGCAGTCAGACTAGCGGGAGGGTCGATGAGCAGTTCTTC
J gene: TRBJ2-5; V gene: TRBV11-2; D gene: NA; clone size: NA; CDR3 protein: CASHWGGSNQETQYF; CDR3 DNA: TGTGCCAGCCACTGGGGTGGGAGTAACCAAGAGACCCAGTACTTC
J gene: TRBJ2-1; V gene: TRBV7-9; D gene: TRBD2; clone size: NA; CDR3 protein: CASSLGPSGRSNEQFF; CDR3 DNA: TGTGCCAGCAGCTTAGGCCCTAGCGGGAGAAGCAATGAGCAGTTCTTC
J gene: TRBJ2-3; V gene: TRBV28; D gene: TRBD2; clone size: NA; CDR3 protein: CASSAGGLGTDTQYF; CDR3 DNA: TGTGCCAGCTCAGCGGGAGGGCTTGGCACAGATACGCAGTATTTT
J gene: TRBJ2-7; V gene: TRBV11-2; D gene: NA; clone size: NA; CDR3 protein: CASSSNYYEQYF; CDR3 DNA: TGTGCCAGCAGCTCCAATTACTACGAGCAGTACTTC
J gene: TRBJ2-1; V gene: TRBV7-9; D gene: NA; clone size: NA; CDR3 protein: CASSLEGSPLSQFF; CDR3 DNA: TGTGCCAGCAGCTTAGAGGGATCGCCGCTCTCTCAGTTCTTC
J gene: TRBJ2-1; V gene: TRBV4-1; D gene: TRBD2; clone size: NA; CDR3 protein: CASSQGGTSGTYNEQFF; CDR3 DNA: TGCGCCAGCAGCCAGGGCGGGACTAGCGGGACCTACAATGAGCAGTTCTTC
J gene: TRBJ2-5; V gene: TRBV6-5; D gene: TRBD1; clone size: NA; CDR3 protein: CASSSNDRGLGETQYF; CDR3 DNA: TGTGCCAGCAGTTCCAACGACAGGGGGCTAGGGGAGACCCAGTACTTC
J gene: TRBJ1-2; V gene: TRBV28; D gene: NA; clone size: NA; CDR3 protein: CASSIASNYGYTF; CDR3 DNA: TGTGCCAGCAGTATAGCTTCCAACTATGGCTACACCTTC
J gene: TRBJ1-2; V gene: TRBV5-4; D gene: NA; clone size: once; CDR3 protein: CASSLPRGRGGYTF; CDR3 DNA: TGTGCCAGCAGCTTGCCGCGGGGTCGGGGAGGCTACACCTTC